The 9 T cell receptor beta chains below all came from one sample that was sequenced in a study of T-cell memory formation after mild COVID-19. MiXCR, run by TCRdb on the 5' RACE reads, gives a single entry per CDR3 protein. The sample shows some 100,000 distinct CDR3 sequences, over 8.5% of them seen only once. Sample: PBMCs or a T cell subset sorted from them (not recorded which). The receptors stem from a man younger than 35 who had mild COVID-19 (a few samples of this study predate the infection). Cell type and time point are not known.

The rearrangement joins TRBV29-1 to TRBJ2-1; D is unclear. V was trimmed by 3 bases and J by 5 bases, leaving 8 bases between them. Per germline, CDR1 SQVTM and CDR2 ANQGSEA. The CDR3 loop spans 12 amino acids. This CDR3 reads CSVDWVDNEQFF. CDR3 DNA sequence: TGCAGCGTTGACTGGGTAGACAATGAGCAGTTCTTC.

Many counts were recorded for this clonotype. The chain recombines TRBV5-1 with TRBJ2-3; D remains ambiguous. V lost 4 bases, J lost 1 base, and 10 bases lay in between. The CDR3 covers 14 residues. Germline loops: CDR1 SGHRS, CDR2 YFSETQ. The CDR3, as DNA: TGCGCCAGCAGCCCCGAGCTAGGCACAGATACGCAGTATTTT. It codes for CASSPELGTDTQYF.

Only one count was recorded for this clonotype. The genes are TRBV6-2 or TRBV6-3 and TRBJ2-7; D is unresolved. The CDR3 loop spans 13 amino acids. Trimming cost V 2 bases and J 2 bases, with 7 bases left between them. Germline CDR1 is MNHEY and CDR2 is SVGEGT. This CDR3 is CASSYVGPYEQYV. The CDR3 nucleotides read TGTGCCAGCAGTTACGTCGGGCCCTACGAGCAGTACGTC.

This clonotype was observed a few times. CDR3 DNA sequence: TGTGCCAGCAGCTTAACAGGACAGGGCCATTTCAATCAGCCCCAGCATTTT. Translation: CASSLTGQGHFNQPQHF. V is TRBV7-9 and J is TRBJ1-5; 8 bases are shared with TRBD1. The germline gives CDR1 SEHNR, CDR2 FQNEAQ (reference sequence). With 2 bases clipped from V and 3 bases from J, the junction kept 9 bases outside the gene matches. This CDR3 spans 17 amino acids.

The CDR3 here is CASSQWFFVEQYF. CDR3 DNA: TGCGCCAGCAGCCAATGGTTCTTTGTAGAGCAGTACTTC. The V call is TRBV4-1, the J call TRBJ2-7, with no clear D. Germline values: CDR1 MGHRA, CDR2 YSYEKL. This CDR3 is built from 13 residues. The ends were cut back, 2 bases at V and 7 bases at J, with 12 bases in the middle.

The table lists this clonotype with a few counts. The J gene is TRBJ1-1, the V gene TRBV12-3 or TRBV12-4, with 9 bases matching TRBD1. After removal of 4 bases from V and 1 base from J, the junction contained 1 base not matched to a gene. The CDR3 covers 14 residues. CDR3 DNA: TGTGCCAGCAGTTGGGGACAGGGGAACACTGAAGCTTTCTTT. It codes for CASSWGQGNTEAFF.

This clonotype was observed a handful of times. The chain links TRBV7-6 to TRBJ2-3, with D tentatively TRBD2 (6 bases). The CDR3 has 17 amino acids. Deletions cut 4 bases from V and 4 bases from J, with 21 bases between. Germline CDR1 and CDR2: SGHVS and FNYEAQ. The CDR3 region has the DNA TGTGCCAGCAGCTCCACGGAGGCTGGGGAGGACGCAGATACGCAGTATTTT. Translating gives CASSSTEAGEDADTQYF.

This clonotype was picked up a small number of times. V and J are TRBV6-6 and TRBJ1-2, with D maybe TRBD1 (5 bases). There are 13 residues in the CDR3. Germline-derived CDR1 and CDR2 are MNHNY and SVGAGI (reference sequence). The germline V and J ends were trimmed by 4 bases and 3 bases, with 9 bases remaining between them. CDR3 DNA sequence: TGTGCCAGCAGTTCGACAGATGACTATGGCTACACCTTC. It is translated as CASSSTDDYGYTF.

The chain combines TRBV7-3 with TRBJ1-1; TRBD1 agrees at 9 bases. The CDR3 covers 17 residues. The germline V gene has CDR1 SGHTA and CDR2 FQGTGA. The V gene end was trimmed by 5 bases and the J gene end by 1 base; junction bases not matched to a gene: 11. The CDR3 DNA is TGTGCCAGCAGCCTCCCCCCGGGACAGGGACAGAACACTGAAGCTTTCTTT. This translates into CASSLPPGQGQNTEAFF.